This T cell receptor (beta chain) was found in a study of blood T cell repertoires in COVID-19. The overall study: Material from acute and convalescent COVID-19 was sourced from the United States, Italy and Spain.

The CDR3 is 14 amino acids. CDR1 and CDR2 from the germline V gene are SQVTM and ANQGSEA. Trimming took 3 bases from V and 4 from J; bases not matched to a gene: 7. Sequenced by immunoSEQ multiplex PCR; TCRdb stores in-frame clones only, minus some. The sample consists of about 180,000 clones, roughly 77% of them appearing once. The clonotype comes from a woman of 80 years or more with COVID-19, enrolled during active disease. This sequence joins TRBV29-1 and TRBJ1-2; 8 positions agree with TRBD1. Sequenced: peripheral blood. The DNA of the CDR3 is TGCAGCGTTGATTATCAGGGGGCTGGCTATGGCTACACCTTC. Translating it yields CSVDYQGAGYGYTF.